What follows are 8 T cell receptor beta chains derived from one specimen sequenced in a study of T cell repertoires in cytomegalovirus infection. In TCRdb, the reads were re-called with MiXCR into one record per CDR3 protein. Among 310,000 or so distinct CDR3 sequences listed, over 20% were seen once. The sample taken for sequencing was PBMCs. These receptors were obtained from a human donor in good health (CMV status not recorded). Some clones in this sample may be carry-over from other donors' samples.

The V call is TRBV11-2, the J call TRBJ2-7; D is perhaps TRBD2 (5 bases). Trimming removed 5 bases at V and 3 bases at J, with 14 bases between. Per germline, CDR1 SGHAT and CDR2 FQNNGV. The CDR3 has 14 residues. For the CDR3, the DNA is TGTGCCAGCAGCCCGGGATCCCCAGTCTACGAGCAGTACGTC. Amino acids: CASSPGSPVYEQYV.

The rearrangement uses TRBV7-2 and TRBJ2-1; D is undetermined. Trimming stripped 3 bases from V and 5 bases from J, with 8 bases between. Germline-derived CDR1 and CDR2 are SGHTA and FQGNSA. The CDR3 totals 13 residues. The CDR3 protein is CASSFRHHNEQFF. The CDR3 bases are TGTGCCAGCAGCTTCCGACACCACAATGAGCAGTTCTTC.

The chain combines TRBV2 with TRBJ2-3; the D is unclear. The CDR3 spans 12 residues. The germline V gene has CDR1 SNHLY and CDR2 FYNNEI. With 6 bases removed from V and 4 bases from J, the gap between germline ends came to 8 bases. CDR3 sequence reads: CASRIAADTQYF. CDR3 DNA: TGTGCCAGCAGAATAGCCGCAGATACGCAGTATTTT.

The chain joins TRBV7-2 to TRBJ2-3; TRBD2 matches at 12 bases. The CDR3 is 18 residues long. The germline CDR1 and CDR2 sequences are SGHTA and FQGNSA. Trimming at V came to 5 bases and at J to 3 bases, leaving 12 bases not matched to a gene. CDR3 in DNA: TGTGCCAGCAGCACAAGACCACTAGCGGGAGGAGGGACAGATACGCAGTATTTT. The encoded protein is CASSTRPLAGGGTDTQYF.

This clonotype was seen only a few times. The CDR3 sequence is CATASGNEQFF. Written as DNA, the CDR3 is TGCGCCACCGCGTCGGGGAATGAGCAGTTCTTC. The chain couples TRBV5-1 to TRBJ2-1, with D possibly being TRBD2 (5 bases). V lost 9 bases to trimming and J lost 7 bases, with 11 bases between them. Per the germline V gene, CDR1 is SGHRS and CDR2 is YFSETQ. The CDR3 is made up of 11 amino acids.

The chain uses TRBV7-9 and TRBJ2-3; TRBD2 matches at 11 bases. Germline V gene data show CDR1 as SEHNR and CDR2 as FQNEAQ (reference sequence). V trimming: 5 bases; J trimming: 4 bases; junction bases outside the gene matches: 5. The CDR3 consists of 15 residues. The DNA of the CDR3 is TGTGCCAGCAGCGTGTTAGCGGGAGGGGCAGATACGCAGTATTTT. The encoded protein is CASSVLAGGADTQYF. The full variable domain, rest sourced from reference TRBV7-9 and TRBJ2-3, is DTGVSQNPRHKITKRGQNVTFRCDPISEHNRLYWYRQTLGQGPEFLTYFQNEAQLEKSRLLSDRFSAERPKGSFSTLEIQRTEQGDSAMYLCASSVLAGGADTQYFGPGTRLTVL.

J is TRBJ2-7 and V is TRBV28, with TRBD2 identical over 7 bases. CDR1 and CDR2 (germline): MDHEN, SYDVKM. J was trimmed by 0 bases and V by 5 bases; bases with no gene match: 4. The CDR3 runs to 14 residues. The CDR3: CASSRGDYSYEQYF. CDR3 DNA: TGTGCCAGCAGTAGAGGGGACTACTCCTACGAGCAGTACTTC.

The V and J genes are TRBV7-3 and TRBJ2-1, with no clear D. The CDR3 is 13 residues long. Trimming left V 2 bases short and J 6 bases short, with 8 bases between. Looked up from germline, CDR1 is SGHTA and CDR2 is FQGTGA. In DNA form, the CDR3 reads TGTGCCAGCAGCTTAGCACAGAGCAATGAGCAGTTCTTC. This sequence encodes CASSLAQSNEQFF.